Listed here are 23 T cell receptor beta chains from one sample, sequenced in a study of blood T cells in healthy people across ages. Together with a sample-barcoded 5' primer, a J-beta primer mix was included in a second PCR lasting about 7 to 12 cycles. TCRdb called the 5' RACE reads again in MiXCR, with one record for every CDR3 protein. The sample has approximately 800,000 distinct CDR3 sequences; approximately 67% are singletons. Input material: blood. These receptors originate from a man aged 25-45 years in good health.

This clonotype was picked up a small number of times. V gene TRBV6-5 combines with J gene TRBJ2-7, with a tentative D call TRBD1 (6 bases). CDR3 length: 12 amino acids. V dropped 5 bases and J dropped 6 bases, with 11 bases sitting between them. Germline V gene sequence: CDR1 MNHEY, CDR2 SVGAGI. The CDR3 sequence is CASSHTGSEQYF. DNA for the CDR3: TGTGCCAGCAGTCACACAGGGTCCGAGCAGTACTTC.

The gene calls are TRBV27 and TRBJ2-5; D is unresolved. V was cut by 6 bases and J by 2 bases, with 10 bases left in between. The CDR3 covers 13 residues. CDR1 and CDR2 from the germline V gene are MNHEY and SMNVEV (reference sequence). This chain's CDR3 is CASRPITQETQYF. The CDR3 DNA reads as TGTGCCAGCAGACCAATAACTCAAGAGACCCAGTACTTC.

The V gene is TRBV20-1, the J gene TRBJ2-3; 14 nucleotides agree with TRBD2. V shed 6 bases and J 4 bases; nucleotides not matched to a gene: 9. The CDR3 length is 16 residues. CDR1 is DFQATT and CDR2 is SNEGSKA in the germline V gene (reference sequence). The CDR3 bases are TGCAGTGCCACGGCGGGACTAGCGGGGGCCTCAGATACGCAGTATTTT. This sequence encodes CSATAGLAGASDTQYF.

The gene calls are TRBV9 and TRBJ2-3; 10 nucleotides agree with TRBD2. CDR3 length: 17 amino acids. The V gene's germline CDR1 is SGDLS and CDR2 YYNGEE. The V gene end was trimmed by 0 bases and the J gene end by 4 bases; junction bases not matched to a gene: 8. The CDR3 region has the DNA TGTGCCAGCAGCGTAGGGGCAGCGGGGGGGCTGTCAGATACGCAGTATTTT. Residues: CASSVGAAGGLSDTQYF.

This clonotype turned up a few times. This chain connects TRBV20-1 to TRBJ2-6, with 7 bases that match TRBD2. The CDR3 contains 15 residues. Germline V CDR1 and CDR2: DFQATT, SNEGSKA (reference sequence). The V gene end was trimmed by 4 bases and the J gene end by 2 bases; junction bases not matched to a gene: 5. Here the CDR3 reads CSAIPGGTGANVLTF. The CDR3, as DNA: TGCAGTGCTATTCCGGGGGGAACTGGGGCCAACGTCCTGACTTTC.

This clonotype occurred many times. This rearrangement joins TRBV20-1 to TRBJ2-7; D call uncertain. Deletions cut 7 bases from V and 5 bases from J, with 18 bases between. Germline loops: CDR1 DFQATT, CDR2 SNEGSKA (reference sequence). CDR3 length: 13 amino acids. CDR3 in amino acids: CSVTQRLGHEQYF. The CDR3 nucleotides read TGCAGTGTCACCCAGAGGTTGGGCCACGAGCAGTACTTC.

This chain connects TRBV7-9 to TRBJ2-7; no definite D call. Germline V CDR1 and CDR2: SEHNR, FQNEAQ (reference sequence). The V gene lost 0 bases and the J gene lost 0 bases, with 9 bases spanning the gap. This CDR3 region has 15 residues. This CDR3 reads CASSLADRNSYEQYF. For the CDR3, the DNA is TGTGCCAGCAGCTTAGCTGACCGCAACTCCTACGAGCAGTACTTC.

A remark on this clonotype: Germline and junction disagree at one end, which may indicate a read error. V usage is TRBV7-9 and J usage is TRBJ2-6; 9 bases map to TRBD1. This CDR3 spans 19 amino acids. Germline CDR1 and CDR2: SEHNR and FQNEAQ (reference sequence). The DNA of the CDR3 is TGTGCCAGCAGCCCGCTTCGACAGGGGGTGACGGGTGGGGCCAACGTCCCGACTTTC. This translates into CASSPLRQGVTGGANVPTF.

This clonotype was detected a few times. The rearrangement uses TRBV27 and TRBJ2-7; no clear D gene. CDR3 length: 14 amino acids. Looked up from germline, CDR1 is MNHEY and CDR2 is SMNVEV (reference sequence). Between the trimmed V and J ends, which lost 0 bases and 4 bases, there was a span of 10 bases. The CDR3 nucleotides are TGTGCCAGCAGTTTATCGTACACAGAATACGAGCAGTACTTC. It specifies CASSLSYTEYEQYF.

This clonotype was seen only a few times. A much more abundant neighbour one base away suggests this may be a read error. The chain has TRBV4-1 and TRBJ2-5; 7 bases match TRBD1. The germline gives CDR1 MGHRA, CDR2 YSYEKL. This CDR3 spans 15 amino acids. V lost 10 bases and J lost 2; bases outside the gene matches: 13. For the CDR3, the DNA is TGCGCCAACAGACCCCGGGACAGACTTCAAGAGACCCAGTACTTC. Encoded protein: CANRPRDRLQETQYF.

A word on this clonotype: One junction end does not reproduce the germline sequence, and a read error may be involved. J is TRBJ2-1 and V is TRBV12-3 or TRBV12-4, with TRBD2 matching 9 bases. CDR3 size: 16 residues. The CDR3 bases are TGTGCCAGCAGCTTAGTGGGCCTAGCGGGGAACAATGAGCAGTTCTTC. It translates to CASSLVGLAGNNEQFF.

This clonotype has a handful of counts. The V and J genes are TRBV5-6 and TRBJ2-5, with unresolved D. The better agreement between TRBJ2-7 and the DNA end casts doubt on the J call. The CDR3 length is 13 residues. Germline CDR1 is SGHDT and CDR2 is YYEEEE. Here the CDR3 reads CASSGVSKDEQYF. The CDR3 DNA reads TGTGCCAGCAGTGGGGTCTCAAAGGACGAGCAGTACTTC.

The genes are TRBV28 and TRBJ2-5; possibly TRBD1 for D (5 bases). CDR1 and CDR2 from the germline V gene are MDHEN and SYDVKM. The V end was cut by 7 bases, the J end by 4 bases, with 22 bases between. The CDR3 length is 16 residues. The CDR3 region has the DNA TGTGCCAGCACCACGCTTGGTCTAGGGGCTGGAGAGACCCAGTACTTC. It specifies CASTTLGLGAGETQYF.

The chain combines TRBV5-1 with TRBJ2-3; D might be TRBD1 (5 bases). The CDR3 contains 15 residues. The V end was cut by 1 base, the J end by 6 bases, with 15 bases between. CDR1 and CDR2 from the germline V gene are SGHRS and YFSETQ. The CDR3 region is CASSLLGRVVDTQYF. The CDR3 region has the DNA TGCGCCAGCAGCTTGCTCGGCAGGGTAGTGGATACGCAGTATTTT.

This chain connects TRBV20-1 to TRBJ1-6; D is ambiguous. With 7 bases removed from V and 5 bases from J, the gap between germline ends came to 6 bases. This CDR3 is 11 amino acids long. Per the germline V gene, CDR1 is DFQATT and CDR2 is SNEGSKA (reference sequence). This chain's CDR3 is CSVRDNSPLHF. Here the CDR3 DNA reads TGCAGTGTAAGGGATAATTCACCCCTCCACTTT.

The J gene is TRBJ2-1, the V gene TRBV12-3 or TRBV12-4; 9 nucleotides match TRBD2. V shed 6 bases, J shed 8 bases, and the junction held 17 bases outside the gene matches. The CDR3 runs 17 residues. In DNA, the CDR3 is TGTGCCAGCAGGGCCCACTGGGAGCGGGGGGCCCAGGATGAGCAGTTCTTC. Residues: CASRAHWERGAQDEQFF.

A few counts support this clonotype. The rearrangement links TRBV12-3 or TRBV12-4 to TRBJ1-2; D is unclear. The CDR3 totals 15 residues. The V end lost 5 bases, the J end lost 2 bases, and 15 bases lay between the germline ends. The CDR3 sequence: CASSPTSALNYGYTF. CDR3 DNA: TGTGCCAGCAGTCCAACTTCGGCCCTCAACTATGGCTACACCTTC.

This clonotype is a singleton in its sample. CDR3 DNA sequence: TGTGCCAGCATAGGATTCTCCTACGAGCAGTACTTC. Translating gives CASIGFSYEQYF. V gene TRBV7-2 combines with J gene TRBJ2-5; D unresolved. Judging by the DNA end, TRBJ2-7 fits better; the J call may be wrong. This CDR3 is built from 12 residues. From germline, CDR1 is SGHTA and CDR2 FQGNSA.

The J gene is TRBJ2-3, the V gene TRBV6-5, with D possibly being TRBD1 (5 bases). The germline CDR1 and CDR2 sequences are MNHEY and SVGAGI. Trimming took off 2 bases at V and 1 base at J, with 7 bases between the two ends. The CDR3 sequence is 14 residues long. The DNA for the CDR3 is TGTGCCAGCAGTTACCAAGGGGGCACAGATACGCAGTATTTT. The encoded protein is CASSYQGGTDTQYF.

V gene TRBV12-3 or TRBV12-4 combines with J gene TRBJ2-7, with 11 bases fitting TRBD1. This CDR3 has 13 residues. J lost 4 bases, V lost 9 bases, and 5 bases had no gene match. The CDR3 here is CASTDRGQYEQYF. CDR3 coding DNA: TGTGCCAGTACGGACAGGGGGCAATACGAGCAGTACTTC.

CDR3 amino acids: CASRPLEGGETQYF. For the CDR3, the DNA is TGTGCCAGCAGGCCCCTCGAGGGAGGAGAGACCCAGTACTTC. J is TRBJ2-5 and V is TRBV6-5; the D gene is possibly TRBD2 (6 bases). Trimming pared 6 bases from V and 4 bases from J, leaving 15 bases between. The CDR3 consists of 14 residues. Germline loops: CDR1 MNHEY, CDR2 SVGAGI.

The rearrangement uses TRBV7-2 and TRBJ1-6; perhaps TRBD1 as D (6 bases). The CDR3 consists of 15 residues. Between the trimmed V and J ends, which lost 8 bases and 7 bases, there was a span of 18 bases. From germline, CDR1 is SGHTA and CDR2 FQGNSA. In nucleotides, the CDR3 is TGTGCCAGCGGGGTGGGGGGCAGGGAGAATTCACCCCTCCACTTT. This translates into CASGVGGRENSPLHF.

The CDR3 region is CASSWTSGGALETQYF. As DNA, the CDR3 is TGTGCCAGCAGCTGGACTAGCGGGGGGGCCCTGGAGACCCAGTACTTC. This chain links TRBV7-2 with TRBJ2-5; 15 bases are shared with TRBD2. The germline V gene has CDR1 SGHTA and CDR2 FQGNSA. Trimming cost V 4 bases and J 5 bases; bases outside gene matches: 5. The CDR3 sequence is 16 residues long. Variable domain in full (rest from reference TRBV7-2 and TRBJ2-5): GAGVSQSPSNKVTEKGKDVELRCDPISGHTALYWYRQSLGQGLEFLIYFQGNSAPDKSGLPSDRFSAERTGGSVSTLTIQRTQQEDSAVYLCASSWTSGGALETQYFGPGTRLLVL.